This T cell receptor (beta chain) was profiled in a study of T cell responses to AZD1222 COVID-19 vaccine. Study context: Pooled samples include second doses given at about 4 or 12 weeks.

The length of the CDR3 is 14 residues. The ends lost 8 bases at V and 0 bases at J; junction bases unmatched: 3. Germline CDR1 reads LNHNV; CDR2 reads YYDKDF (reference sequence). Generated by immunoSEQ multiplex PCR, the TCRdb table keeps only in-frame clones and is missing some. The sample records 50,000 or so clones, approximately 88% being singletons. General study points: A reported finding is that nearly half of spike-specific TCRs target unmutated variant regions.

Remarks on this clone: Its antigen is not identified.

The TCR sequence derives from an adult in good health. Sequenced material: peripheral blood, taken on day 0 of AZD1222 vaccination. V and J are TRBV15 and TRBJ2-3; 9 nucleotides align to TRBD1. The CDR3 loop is CATRTGGSTDTQYF. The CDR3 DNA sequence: TGTGCCACCCGTACAGGGGGCAGCACAGATACGCAGTATTTT.